This TCR beta chain was sequenced during a study of regulatory T cells in long-lasting Graves disease. Overall study findings and caveats: TCR diversity was lower in persistent Graves' patients than in newly diagnosed ones. Persistent disease was characterized by preferential usage of TRBV28, TRBJ1-2 and TRBJ2-5.

Indicated time point: newly diagnosed GD, antithyroid drugs for less than 3 months. Making the TCR library involved RNA that had been extracted from PBMCs. CDR3 size: 17 residues. Germline V gene data show CDR1 as MNHEY and CDR2 as SMNVEV (reference sequence). Trimming cost V 5 bases and J 0 bases, with 14 bases left between them. This clonotype showed up just a few times. Antigen: not known. For TCR beta, libraries came from iRepertoire HTBI primers and Arm-PCR of CDR3 regions. TCRdb reprocessed the multiplex PCR reads via MiXCR and lists one record per CDR3 protein. The sample includes approximately 400,000 distinct CDR3 sequences, more than 12% seen only once; the top ten take approximately 15%. These data were also filed under a second study, of T cells in Graves' hyperthyroidism and ophthalmopathy. That source notes: The diagnostic basis comprised clinical symptoms, serum thyroxine and TRAb, thyroid ultrasound and orbital computed tomography. Before onset, ophthalmopathy was predicted by the model a median around 6 months earlier.

Sequencing was performed on peripheral blood mononuclear cells (PBMCs), taken at new diagnosis, from a patient treated with antithyroid drugs. J is TRBJ1-6 and V is TRBV27; a possible D gene is TRBD1 (5 bases). The sequence was obtained from a woman in her 30s with Graves disease. The CDR3 DNA reads as TGTGCCAGCAGTCCGAGAGGGACGAGCTCCTATAATTCACCCCTCCACTTT. Translating gives CASSPRGTSSYNSPLHF.